The clone carrying this T cell receptor beta chain was detected a few times. What it binds is not known. The germline V gene has CDR1 ENHRY and CDR2 SYGVKD. The CDR3 contains 16 residues. V was pared by 6 bases and J by 3 bases, with 11 bases of the junction left unmatched. This sample is drawn from a study of CD8+CD57+ T cells in acquired aplastic anemia. At the level of the study: The DNA of sorted CD4+ and CD8+ cells averaged around 3 ug. Broader study findings: Shared by patients and controls, just under 30 CD8+ CDR3s were abundant in patients.

Sequencing involved patients with CD8+CD57+ cell expansion previously shown by flow cytometry. The cohort consisted entirely of patients having severe acquired aplastic anemia. Genomic DNA, serving as template, underwent TCR beta VDJ and CDR3 profiling. MiXCR, applied by TCRdb to the reads, yields one record per CDR3 protein. The table has around 200,000 distinct CDR3 sequences, about 44% seen once; the top ten hold over 10%. The chain has TRBV10-3 and TRBJ1-1; TRBD1 aligns across 9 bases. Specimen: sorted CD4+, CD8+, or CD8+CD57+ T cells (not recorded which) from PBMCs. This TCR was sampled from a human donor with aplastic anemia. The DNA of the CDR3 is TGTGCCATCAGGGGACAGGGTAGGAGCGTGTACACTGAAGCTTTCTTT. Its protein product is CAIRGQGRSVYTEAFF.